These T cell receptor beta chains were read from a single sample in a study of blood T cell repertoires in COVID-19. Assay: immunoSEQ multiplex PCR; the TCRdb copy retains only in-frame clones and omits some. The data show fewer than 250,000 clones, 65% to 85% seen once. The sequencing sample was made of peripheral blood. These receptors all come from a woman aged 80 or older with acute or convalescent COVID-19. The CDR3 runs from the conserved cysteine through the conserved F or W. A D gene is named only where the DNA matches it firmly. Clone size is stated in some rows and not others, as once, few, many or a class when expanded.

j_call clone_size d_call v_call cdr3_nt cdr3_aa
TRBJ1-1 - TRBD1 TRBV4-3 TGCGCCAGCAGCCAACCCGACAGGGGACCCACTGAAGCTTTCTTT CASSQPDRGPTEAFF
TRBJ1-5 - - TRBV6-6 TGTGCCAGCAGTAACCAAGAGGGAGGGAGCAATCAGCCCCAGCATTTT CASSNQEGGSNQPQHF
TRBJ1-3 - - TRBV5-1 TGCGCCAGCAGCGCGGGGGCTGGAAACACCATATATTTT CASSAGAGNTIYF
TRBJ2-2 once TRBD2 TRBV19 TGTGCCAGTAGTAACCTAGCGGGGGGTAACACCGGGGAGCTGTTTTTT CASSNLAGGNTGELFF
TRBJ2-2 few - TRBV30 TGTGCCTGGGGAGGCGGGACCGGGGAGCTGTTTTTT CAWGGGTGELFF
TRBJ1-1 few - TRBV11-1 TGTGCCAGCAGCCAAGCTTATACCGGAGGTAACACTGAAGCTTTCTTT CASSQAYTGGNTEAFF
TRBJ1-5 few TRBD1 TRBV7-8 TGTGCCACCTCTCGACAGGGAAGAGGAATCAATCAGCCCCAGCATTTT CATSRQGRGINQPQHF
TRBJ2-3 once TRBD2 TRBV5-1 TGCGCCAGCAGCTTGGAGCTAGCGGGAGGGAATACGCAGTATTTT CASSLELAGGNTQYF
TRBJ2-3 - TRBD2 TRBV11-2 TGTGCCAGCAGCCCTAGCGGGAGTATAGATACGCAGTATTTT CASSPSGSIDTQYF
TRBJ1-2 - - TRBV5-4 TGTGCCAGCAGCGTTACCGGGAGCTATGGCTACACCTTC CASSVTGSYGYTF
TRBJ2-1 - TRBD1 TRBV3-1/TRBV3-2 TGTGCCAGCAGCCAAGGGGGGGGGACAGGGACATACAATGAGCAGTTCTTC CASSQGGGTGTYNEQFF
TRBJ2-7 once - TRBV29-1 TGCAGCGTTTCCAAACAGGTTCCCGGGTACGAGCAGTACTTC CSVSKQVPGYEQYF
TRBJ2-7 once TRBD1 TRBV19 TGTGCCAGTAGTATAGGGACAGGGTTCTACGAGCAGTACTTC CASSIGTGFYEQYF
TRBJ2-2 - TRBD2 TRBV5-1 TGCGCCAGCAGCTCGAGGACTAGTGCTAACTCCGGGGAGCTGTTTTTT CASSSRTSANSGELFF
TRBJ2-7 - TRBD2 TRBV5-1 TGCGCCAGCAGGAACCTAGCGGGCGAGTCGGGCGAGCAGTACTTC CASRNLAGESGEQYF
TRBJ2-2 - - TRBV5-1 TGCGCCAGCAGTTTGCTAGACAACACCGGGGAGCTGTTTTTT CASSLLDNTGELFF
TRBJ2-4 - TRBD2 TRBV3-1/TRBV3-2 TGTGCCAGCAGCCTAGGGACTAGCGAAAACATTCAGTACTTC CASSLGTSENIQYF
TRBJ2-6 once - TRBV15 TGTGCCACCAGCACGTCAGACAGATTCTCTGGGGCCAACGTCCTGACTTTC CATSTSDRFSGANVLTF
TRBJ1-4 - - TRBV6-1 TGTGCCAGCAGTGAAGTTTTGGGGGGAGCTAATGAAAAACTGTTTTTT CASSEVLGGANEKLFF
TRBJ2-1 - - TRBV7-9 TGTGCCAGCAGCTTAGTCGGGGATGAGCAGTTCTTC CASSLVGDEQFF
TRBJ1-6 - TRBD1 TRBV30 TGTGCCGTTGGGACAGAGAGCTCCTATAATTCACCCCTCCACTTT CAVGTESSYNSPLHF
TRBJ1-2 - - TRBV6-1 TGTGCCAGCAGTGAATTTCGGGACACCTATGGCTACACCTTC CASSEFRDTYGYTF
TRBJ2-1 - TRBD2 TRBV11-3 TGTGCCAGCAGCACCGGGACTAGCGGGGGCAGGAATGAGCAGTTCTTC CASSTGTSGGRNEQFF
TRBJ1-2 - - TRBV7-9 TGTGCCAGCTGGATCCGGGGGGTTTCCTATGGCTACACCTTC CASWIRGVSYGYTF
TRBJ2-1 - TRBD2 TRBV19 TGTGCCTCCACCGCTAGCGGGTACAATGAGCAGTTCTTC CASTASGYNEQFF
TRBJ2-3 - - TRBV4-3 TGCGCCAGCAGCCAAGAAAAGTTCCAGTATGGTACAGATACGCAGTATTTT CASSQEKFQYGTDTQYF
TRBJ1-2 - - TRBV3-1/TRBV3-2 TGTGCCAGCAGCCGTAAATCTTCTAACTATGGCTACACCTTC CASSRKSSNYGYTF
TRBJ1-5 - TRBD1 TRBV5-5 TGTGCCAGCAGCTTGTTCGGGACAGGTAAGGACCTACAGCCCCAGCATTTT CASSLFGTGKDLQPQHF
TRBJ1-2 - - TRBV5-1 TGCGCCAGCAGCATACATCAGAATAACTATGGCTACACCTTC CASSIHQNNYGYTF
TRBJ2-7 - - TRBV14 TGTGCCAGCAGCCAAGTAGGGGGATTCGGGGAGCAGTACTTC CASSQVGGFGEQYF
TRBJ1-1 - - TRBV19 TGTGCCAGTAGCAAAAGGGGGATGACTGAAGCTTTCTTT CASSKRGMTEAFF
TRBJ2-1 - TRBD2 TRBV2 TGTGCCAGCAGACGACTAGCGGGAGCCTACAATGAGCAGTTCTTC CASRRLAGAYNEQFF
TRBJ1-2 once - TRBV2 TGTGCCAGCAGCCGGGACTTCTACTACACCTTC CASSRDFYYTF
TRBJ1-3 once TRBD1 TRBV27 TGTGCCAGCAGTCAGGACAGGGCCCGCTGCCGACATGGAAACACCATATATTTT CASSQDRARCRHGNTIYF
TRBJ2-2 - - TRBV6-4 TGTGCCAGCAGAGACAGGGAGGACACCGGGGAGCTGTTTTTT CASRDREDTGELFF
TRBJ1-2 few - TRBV11-2 TGTGCCAGCAGCTTAGGGGAGGGCTATGGCTACACCTTC CASSLGEGYGYTF
TRBJ1-2 - - TRBV30 TGTGCCTGGGAGAGGGACACCAATTGGGGTCGTGGTGGCTACACCTTC CAWERDTNWGRGGYTF
TRBJ1-2 - - TRBV5-1 TGCGCCAGCAGCTTGGCCATTGGGCTTTCGAGCTACACCTTC CASSLAIGLSSYTF
TRBJ2-1 once TRBD2 TRBV3-1/TRBV3-2 TGTGCCAGCAAGTACGGCGGGAGGGGGGATGAGCAGTTCTTC CASKYGGRGDEQFF
TRBJ1-6 few TRBD1 TRBV3-1/TRBV3-2 TGTGCCAGCAGCTTAATGGACAGGGGCAGTGATTCACCCCTCCACTTT CASSLMDRGSDSPLHF
TRBJ2-7 - - TRBV7-8 TGTGCCAGCAGCTTAGCCGACAACGACTACGAGCAGTACTTC CASSLADNDYEQYF
TRBJ2-7 - TRBD1 TRBV5-1 TGCGCCAGTACGAGGGACAGTGGCTACGAGCAGTACTTC CASTRDSGYEQYF
TRBJ1-4 few - TRBV10-3 TGTGCCATCAGTGAGTCCGAGGGCAGAAAACTGTTTTTT CAISESEGRKLFF
TRBJ1-1 - TRBD1 TRBV6-2/TRBV6-3 TGTGCCAGCAGCGAGAAACTACAGGGGGGAAACACTGAAGCTTTCTTT CASSEKLQGGNTEAFF
TRBJ1-2 - - TRBV30 TGTGCCTGGAGTGGACAGACGCCGGACTATGGCTACACCTTC CAWSGQTPDYGYTF
TRBJ2-5 - - TRBV20-1 TGCAGTGTTGCCGGGTCCCCGACCCAGTACTTC CSVAGSPTQYF
TRBJ2-3 - TRBD2 TRBV7-9 TGTGCCAGCAGCTGGACTAGCGCCACAGATACGCAGTATTTT CASSWTSATDTQYF
TRBJ1-3 - - TRBV3-1/TRBV3-2 TGTGCCAGCAGCCAAAGCTCACAGGTGAGCTCTGGAAACACCATATATTTT CASSQSSQVSSGNTIYF
TRBJ1-1 few TRBD1 TRBV27 TGTGCCAGCAGTCTCGGGACAGGGTCGACAGGGGCTTTCTTT CASSLGTGSTGAFF
TRBJ1-5 - - TRBV7-2 TGTGCCAGCACCCGCTTGGGCAGCAATCAGCCCCAGCATTTT CASTRLGSNQPQHF
TRBJ1-6 - - TRBV6-2/TRBV6-3 TGTGCCAGCAGTGACCGGGGTGCTTATAATTCACCCCTCCACTTT CASSDRGAYNSPLHF
TRBJ1-1 - - TRBV19 TGTGCCAGTATTGAACAGGGTCGTTCTGAAGCTTTCTTT CASIEQGRSEAFF